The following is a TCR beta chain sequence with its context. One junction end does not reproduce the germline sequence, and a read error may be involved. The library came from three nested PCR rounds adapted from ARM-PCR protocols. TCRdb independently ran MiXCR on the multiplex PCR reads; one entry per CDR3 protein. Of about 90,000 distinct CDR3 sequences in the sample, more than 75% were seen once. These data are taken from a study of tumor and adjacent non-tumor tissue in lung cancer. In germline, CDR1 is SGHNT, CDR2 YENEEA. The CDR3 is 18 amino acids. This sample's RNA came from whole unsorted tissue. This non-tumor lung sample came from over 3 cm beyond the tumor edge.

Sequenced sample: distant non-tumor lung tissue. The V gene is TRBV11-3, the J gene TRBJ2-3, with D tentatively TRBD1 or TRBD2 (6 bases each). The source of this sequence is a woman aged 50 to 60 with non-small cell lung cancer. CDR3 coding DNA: TGTGCCAGCAGCTTAGGACTAGTGGGAGCAGGGGACACAGTTACGCAGTATTTT. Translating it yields CASSLGLVGAGDTVTQYF.